This TCR beta chain was profiled in a study of T cell responses to AZD1222 COVID-19 vaccine. The assay was immunoSEQ multiplex PCR, and TCRdb's table has in-frame clones only and misses some. This repertoire shows 150,000 to 200,000 clones, under 95% found once; its top ten account for roughly 0.98%. Points on this clone: Its specificity is unknown.

Study-level points and caveats: Reportedly, nearly half of unique spike TCRs recognized epitopes outside B.1.351/B.1.1.7 mutations.

The study pooled second doses at about 4 or about 12 weeks. V was pared by 0 bases and J by 8 bases, with 11 bases between. From germline, CDR1 is LNHNV and CDR2 YYDKDF (reference sequence). The CDR3 spans 15 residues. The chain recombines TRBV15 with TRBJ1-6; weak D call: TRBD1 (5 bases). This clonotype was sampled from an adult who received the AZD1222 COVID-19 vaccine. The sequencing used peripheral blood, collected 28 days after the second AZD1222 dose. CDR3 sequence reads: CATSREGHLDSPLHF. As DNA, the CDR3 is TGTGCCACCAGCAGAGAGGGGCATTTGGATTCACCCCTCCACTTT.